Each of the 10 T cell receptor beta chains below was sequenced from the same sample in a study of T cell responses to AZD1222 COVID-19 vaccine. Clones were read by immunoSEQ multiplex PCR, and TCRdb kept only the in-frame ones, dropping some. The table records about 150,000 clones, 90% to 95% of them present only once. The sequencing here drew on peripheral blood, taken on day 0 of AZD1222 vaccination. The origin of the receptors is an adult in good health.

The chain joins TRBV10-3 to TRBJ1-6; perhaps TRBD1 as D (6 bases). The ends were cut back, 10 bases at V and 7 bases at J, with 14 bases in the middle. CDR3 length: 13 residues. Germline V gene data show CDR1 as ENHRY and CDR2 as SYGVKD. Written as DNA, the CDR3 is TGTGCCACCAGAGGACAGCTGAATTCACCCCTCCACTTT. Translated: CATRGQLNSPLHF.

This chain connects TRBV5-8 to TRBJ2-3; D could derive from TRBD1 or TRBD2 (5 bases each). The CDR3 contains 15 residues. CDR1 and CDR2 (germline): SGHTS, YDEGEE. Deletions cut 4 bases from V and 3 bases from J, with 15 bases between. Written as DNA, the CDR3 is TGTGCCAGCAGCACCCGTACCGGGACGACAGATACGCAGTATTTT. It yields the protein CASSTRTGTTDTQYF.

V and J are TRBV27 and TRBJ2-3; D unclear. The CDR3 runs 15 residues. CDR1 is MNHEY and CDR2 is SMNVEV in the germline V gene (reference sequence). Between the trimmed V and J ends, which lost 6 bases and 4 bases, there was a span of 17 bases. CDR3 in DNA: TGTGCCAGCAGAAACAGACTCAACATACCAGATACGCAGTATTTT. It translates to CASRNRLNIPDTQYF.

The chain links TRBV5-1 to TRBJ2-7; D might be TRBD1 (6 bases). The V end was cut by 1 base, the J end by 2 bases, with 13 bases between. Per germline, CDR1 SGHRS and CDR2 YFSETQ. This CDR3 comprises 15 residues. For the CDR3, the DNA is TGCGCCAGCAGCTTGCTTCAGGGGACACCCTACGAGCAGTACTTC. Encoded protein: CASSLLQGTPYEQYF.

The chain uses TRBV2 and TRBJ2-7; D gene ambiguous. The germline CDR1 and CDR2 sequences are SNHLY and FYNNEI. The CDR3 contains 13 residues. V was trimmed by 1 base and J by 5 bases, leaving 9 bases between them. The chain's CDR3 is CASSEGPFHEQYF. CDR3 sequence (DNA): TGTGCCAGCAGTGAAGGTCCTTTCCACGAGCAGTACTTC.

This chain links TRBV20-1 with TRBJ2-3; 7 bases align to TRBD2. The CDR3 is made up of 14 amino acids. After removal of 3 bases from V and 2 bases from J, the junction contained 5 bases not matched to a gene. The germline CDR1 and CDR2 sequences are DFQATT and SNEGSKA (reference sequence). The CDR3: CSASPSGYTDTQYF. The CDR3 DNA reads TGCAGTGCTAGTCCTAGCGGCTACACAGATACGCAGTATTTT.

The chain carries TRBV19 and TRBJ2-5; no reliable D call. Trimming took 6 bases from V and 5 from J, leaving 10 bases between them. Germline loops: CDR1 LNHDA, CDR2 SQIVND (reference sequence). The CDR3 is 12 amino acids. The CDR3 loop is CASSGSMETQYF. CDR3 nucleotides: TGTGCCAGTAGCGGTTCTATGGAGACCCAGTACTTC.

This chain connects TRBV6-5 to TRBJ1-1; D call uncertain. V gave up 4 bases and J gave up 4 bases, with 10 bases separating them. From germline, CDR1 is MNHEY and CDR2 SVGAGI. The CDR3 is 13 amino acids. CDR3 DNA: TGTGCCAGCAGTTCCGACGTGGGCACTGAAGCTTTCTTT. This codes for CASSSDVGTEAFF.

CDR3 sequence (DNA): TGTGCCAGTACACCGGGACAGGGAGGAAACACCATATATTTT. Encoded protein: CASTPGQGGNTIYF. V is TRBV6-5 and J is TRBJ1-3; 9 nucleotides agree with TRBD1. Per the germline V gene, CDR1 is MNHEY and CDR2 is SVGAGI. V lost 9 bases and J lost 4; bases outside the gene matches: 7. The CDR3 consists of 14 residues.

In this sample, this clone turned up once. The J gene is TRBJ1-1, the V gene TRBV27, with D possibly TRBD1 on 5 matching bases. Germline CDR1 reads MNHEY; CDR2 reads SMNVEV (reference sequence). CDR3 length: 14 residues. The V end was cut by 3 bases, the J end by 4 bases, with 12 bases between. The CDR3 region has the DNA TGTGCCAGCAGTTTGCAACAGGCTTCCACTGAAGCTTTCTTT. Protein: CASSLQQASTEAFF.